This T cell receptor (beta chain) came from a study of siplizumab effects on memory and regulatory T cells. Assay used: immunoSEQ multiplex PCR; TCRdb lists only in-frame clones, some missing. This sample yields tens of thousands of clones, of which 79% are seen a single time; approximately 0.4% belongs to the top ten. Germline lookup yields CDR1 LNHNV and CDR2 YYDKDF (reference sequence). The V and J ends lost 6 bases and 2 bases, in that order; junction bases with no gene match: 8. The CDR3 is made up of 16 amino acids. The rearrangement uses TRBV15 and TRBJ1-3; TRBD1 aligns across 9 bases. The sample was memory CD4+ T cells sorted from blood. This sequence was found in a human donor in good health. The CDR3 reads CATRPGQGKAGNTIYF. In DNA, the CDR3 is TGTGCCACCAGGCCGGGACAGGGAAAAGCTGGAAACACCATATATTTT.